This note documents a single T cell receptor beta chain sequence. CDR3 length equals 14 residues. Germline V gene data show CDR1 as LNHNV and CDR2 as YYDKDF (reference sequence). The ends were cut back, 5 bases at V and 3 bases at J, with 14 bases in the middle. Expressed TCRB transcripts got sequenced, as all isolated RNA was reverse transcribed. Sequenced by immunoSEQ multiplex PCR; TCRdb stores in-frame clones only, minus some. Among about 140,000 clones listed, 6.9% were seen once. This sample stems from a study of beta chain features in type 1 diabetes. The sequenced sample consisted of central memory CD4+ T cells from blood. The chain is built from TRBV15 and TRBJ2-7; D is possibly TRBD1 (5 bases). The receptor was derived from a woman in her twenties or thirties in good health. CDR3 DNA: TGTGCCACCAGCCAGGGTATATCCTTCTACGAGCAGTACTTC. This codes for CATSQGISFYEQYF.